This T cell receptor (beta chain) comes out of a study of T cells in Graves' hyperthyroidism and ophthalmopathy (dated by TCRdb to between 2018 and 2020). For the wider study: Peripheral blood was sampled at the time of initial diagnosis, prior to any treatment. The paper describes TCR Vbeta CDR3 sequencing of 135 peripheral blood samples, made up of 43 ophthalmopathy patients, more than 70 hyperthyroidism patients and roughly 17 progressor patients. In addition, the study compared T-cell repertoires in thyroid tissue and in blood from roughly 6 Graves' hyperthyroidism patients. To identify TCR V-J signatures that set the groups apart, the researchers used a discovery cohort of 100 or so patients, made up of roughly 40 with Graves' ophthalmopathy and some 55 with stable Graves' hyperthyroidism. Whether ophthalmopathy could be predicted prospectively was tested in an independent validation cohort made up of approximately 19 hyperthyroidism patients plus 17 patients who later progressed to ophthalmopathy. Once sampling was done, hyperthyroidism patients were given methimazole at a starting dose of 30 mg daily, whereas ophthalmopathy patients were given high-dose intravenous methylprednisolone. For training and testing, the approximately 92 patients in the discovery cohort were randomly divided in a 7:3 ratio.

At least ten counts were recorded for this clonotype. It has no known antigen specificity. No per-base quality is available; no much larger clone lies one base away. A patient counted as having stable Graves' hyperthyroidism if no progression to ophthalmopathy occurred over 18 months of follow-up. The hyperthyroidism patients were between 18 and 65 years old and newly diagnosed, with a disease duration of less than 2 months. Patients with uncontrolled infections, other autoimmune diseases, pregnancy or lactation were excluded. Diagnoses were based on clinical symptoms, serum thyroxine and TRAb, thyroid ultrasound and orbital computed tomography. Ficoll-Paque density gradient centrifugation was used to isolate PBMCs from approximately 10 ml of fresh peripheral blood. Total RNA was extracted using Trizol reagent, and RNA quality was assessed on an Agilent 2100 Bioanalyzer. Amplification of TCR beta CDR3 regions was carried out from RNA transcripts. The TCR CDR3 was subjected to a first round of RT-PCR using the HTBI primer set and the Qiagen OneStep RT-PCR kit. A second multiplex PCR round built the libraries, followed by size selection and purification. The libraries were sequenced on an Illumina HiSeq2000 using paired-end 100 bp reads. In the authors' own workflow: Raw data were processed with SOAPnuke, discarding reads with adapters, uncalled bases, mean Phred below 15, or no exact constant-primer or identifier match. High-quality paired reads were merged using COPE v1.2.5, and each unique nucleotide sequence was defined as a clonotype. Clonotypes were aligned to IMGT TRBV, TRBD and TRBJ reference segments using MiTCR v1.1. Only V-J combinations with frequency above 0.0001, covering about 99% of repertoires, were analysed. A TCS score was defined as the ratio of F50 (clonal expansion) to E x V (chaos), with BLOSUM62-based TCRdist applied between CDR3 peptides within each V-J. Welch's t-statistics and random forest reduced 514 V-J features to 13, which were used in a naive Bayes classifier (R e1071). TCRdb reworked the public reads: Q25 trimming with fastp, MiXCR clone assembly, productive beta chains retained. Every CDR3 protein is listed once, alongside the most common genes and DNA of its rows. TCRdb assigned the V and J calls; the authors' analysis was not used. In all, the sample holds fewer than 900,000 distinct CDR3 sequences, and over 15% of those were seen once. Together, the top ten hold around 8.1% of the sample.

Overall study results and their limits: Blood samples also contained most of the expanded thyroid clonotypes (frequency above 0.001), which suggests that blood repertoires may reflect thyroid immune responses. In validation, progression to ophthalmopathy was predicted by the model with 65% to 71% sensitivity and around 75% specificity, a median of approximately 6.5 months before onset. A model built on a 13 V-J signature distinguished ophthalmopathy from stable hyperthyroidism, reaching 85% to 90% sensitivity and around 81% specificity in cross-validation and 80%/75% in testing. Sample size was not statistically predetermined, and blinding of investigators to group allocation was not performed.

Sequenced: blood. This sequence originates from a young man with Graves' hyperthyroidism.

The nucleotide sequence is given as TGTGCCAGCAGCTTGGGACAGGGGGTCACTGAAGCTTTCTTT. This yields the protein CASSLGQGVTEAFF. The chain employs TRBV5-8 and TRBJ1-1; 9 middle bases align to TRBD1. The CDR3, cysteine through phenylalanine, is 14 amino acids long. The only DNA kept is the CDR3, 42 bases in frame from the first base. For CDR1 and CDR2, the germline V gene lists SGHTS and YDEGEE. The germline V end is reduced by 0 bases and the J end by 4 bases; junction bases left unmatched: 1.